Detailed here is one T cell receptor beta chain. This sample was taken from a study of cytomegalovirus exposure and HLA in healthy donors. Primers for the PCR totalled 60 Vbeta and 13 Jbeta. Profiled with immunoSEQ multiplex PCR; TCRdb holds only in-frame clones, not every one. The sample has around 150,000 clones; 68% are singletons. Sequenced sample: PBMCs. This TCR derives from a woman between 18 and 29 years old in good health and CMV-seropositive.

CDR3 region: CASSVNPRSGFDHTGELFF. In DNA, the CDR3 is TGTGCCAGCAGCGTCAATCCCCGCAGCGGATTCGATCACACCGGGGAGCTGTTTTTT. The gene calls are TRBV9 and TRBJ2-2; a possible D gene is TRBD2 (5 bases). Trimming took off 2 bases at V and 3 bases at J, with 23 bases between the two ends. Germline V gene sequence: CDR1 SGDLS, CDR2 YYNGEE. This CDR3 is built from 19 residues.